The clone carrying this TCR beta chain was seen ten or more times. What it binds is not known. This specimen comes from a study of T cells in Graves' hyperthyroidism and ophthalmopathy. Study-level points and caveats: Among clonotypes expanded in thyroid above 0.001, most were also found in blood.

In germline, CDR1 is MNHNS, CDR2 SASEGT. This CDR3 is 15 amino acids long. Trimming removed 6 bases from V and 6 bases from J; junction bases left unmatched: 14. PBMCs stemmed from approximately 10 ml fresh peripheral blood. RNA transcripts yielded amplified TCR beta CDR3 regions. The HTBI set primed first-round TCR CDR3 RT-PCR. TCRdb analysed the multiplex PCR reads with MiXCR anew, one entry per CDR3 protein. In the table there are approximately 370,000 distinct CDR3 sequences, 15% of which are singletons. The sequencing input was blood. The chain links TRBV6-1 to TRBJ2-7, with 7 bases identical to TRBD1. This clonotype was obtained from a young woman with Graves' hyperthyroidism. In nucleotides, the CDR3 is TGTGCCAGCAGATCCACGACAGGGACGTTTGGCGAGCAGTACTTC. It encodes CASRSTTGTFGEQYF.